This TCR beta chain was observed in a study of blood T cell repertoires in COVID-19. About the study: T cells, B-cell-depleted T cells, or PBMCs provided the cDNA or gDNA that served as material.

Profiled with immunoSEQ multiplex PCR; TCRdb holds only in-frame clones, not every one. The sample lists roughly 160,000 clones, approximately 84% occurring once. Sequencing used PBMCs or T cells enriched from blood (not recorded which). The sequence was collected from a woman between 45 and 60 years old who had recovered from COVID-19.

Written as DNA, the CDR3 is TGTGCCAGCTCACAGGACTCGAATTCACCCCTCCACTTT. Protein sequence: CASSQDSNSPLHF. The chain has TRBV18 and TRBJ1-6; D not certain. The germline CDR1 and CDR2 sequences are KGHSH and LQKENI. Trimming stripped 4 bases from V and 7 bases from J, with 8 bases between. The CDR3 is 13 residues long.